This T cell receptor beta chain derives from a study of shared clonotypes between healthy human individuals. Study summary: Per donor, CD8 memory used one plate, CD8 naive used two, CD4 memory used three and CD4 naive used three. Study-wide findings and caveats: Clonotypes not shared had lower generation probabilities than those common to all four donors.

A note on this clone: Its cognate antigen is unknown.

How the authors handled the data: ImmunoSEQ output held junction-only sequences without quality scores, so filtering differed. The protocol was immunoSEQ multiplex PCR, while the TCRdb copy is restricted to in-frame clones and leaves out a portion. V and J calls and clone size follow that table, whereas D and trimming were derived from the DNA. The sample carries about 2,500,000 clones, approximately 90% recorded once. What was sequenced was naive CD4+ T cells sorted from blood. Subset noted: CD45RA+ positively selected. The clonotype comes from a man aged 18 to 30 in good health.

The CDR3 here is CASSLGVGNEQFF. CDR3 in DNA: TGTGCCAGCAGCTTGGGGGTCGGCAATGAGCAGTTCTTC. The V call is TRBV5-4, the J call TRBJ2-1; no definite D call. Germline lookup yields CDR1 SGHNT and CDR2 YYREEE (reference sequence). The CDR3 sequence is 13 residues long. The V and J ends lost 0 bases and 6 bases respectively, with 7 bases between them.